This T cell receptor (beta chain) was recorded in a study of glioma-infiltrating T cells. This clonotype was seen a few times. TCR alpha and beta CDR3 regions were amplified from RNA using iRepertoire nested multiplex PCR. For one-step reverse transcription and amplification, about 90-450 ng of tissue mRNA or PBMC total RNA was used. From the multiplex PCR reads, TCRdb called clonotypes with MiXCR, one entry per CDR3 protein. Here the sample spans some 110,000 distinct CDR3 sequences, around 23% being singletons. This CDR3 has 13 residues. V was clipped by 6 bases and J by 8 bases, with 14 bases between them. Germline V gives CDR1 SEHNR, CDR2 FQNEAQ (reference sequence).

The source material was glioma tissue, nonneoplastic brain tissue, or PBMCs (not recorded which). This receptor was taken from a human donor with low-grade glioma or glioblastoma, undergoing nonglioma brain surgery, or in good health (not recorded which). This sequence joins TRBV7-9 and TRBJ2-1; no clear D. The CDR3 DNA reads as TGTGCCAGCAGACCCGGATTAGTCGATGAGCAGTTCTTC. This gives the protein CASRPGLVDEQFF.